This TCR beta chain appears in the sequencing data of a study of blood T cells in healthy people across ages. On this clonotype itself: Its specificity is not known.

This CDR3 comprises 14 residues. Germline CDR1 and CDR2: LGHNA and YSLEER. The V gene lost 0 bases and the J gene lost 7 bases, with 9 bases spanning the gap. Overall study findings and caveats: PBMCs went unsorted, and a conclusive naive versus antigen-experienced comparison was therefore prevented. In older individuals, TCR beta diversity per million T cells was lower, falling roughly linearly with age.

For the second PCR, which ran for roughly 7 to 11 cycles, a sample-barcoded 5' primer and a J-beta primer mix were used. Any given sample supplied a minimum of 3 million CDR3-containing paired-end reads. TCRdb re-derived calls from the 5' RACE reads in MiXCR, one entry per CDR3 protein. Found here are about 1.8 million distinct CDR3 sequences, approximately 50% of them singletons; the top ten hold approximately 2%. The source of this sequence is a woman between 40 and 55 years old in good health. The chain links TRBV4-3 to TRBJ1-4; D is unresolved. The sample consisted of blood. The CDR3: CASSQDRLGEKLFF. CDR3 sequence (DNA): TGCGCCAGCAGCCAAGACAGGTTGGGTGAAAAACTGTTTTTT.